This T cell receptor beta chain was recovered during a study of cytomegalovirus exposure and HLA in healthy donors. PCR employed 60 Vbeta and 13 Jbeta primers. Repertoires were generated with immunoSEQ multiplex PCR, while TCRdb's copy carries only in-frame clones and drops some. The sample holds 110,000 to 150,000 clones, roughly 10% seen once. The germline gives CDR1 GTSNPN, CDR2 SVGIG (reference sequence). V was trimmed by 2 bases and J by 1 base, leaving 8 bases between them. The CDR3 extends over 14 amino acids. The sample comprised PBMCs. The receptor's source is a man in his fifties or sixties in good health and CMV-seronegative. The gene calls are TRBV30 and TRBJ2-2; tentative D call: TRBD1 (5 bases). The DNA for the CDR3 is TGTGCCTGGAGTTTAGGACAGAACACCGGGGAGCTGTTTTTT. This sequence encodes CAWSLGQNTGELFF.